This T cell receptor beta chain was documented in a study of read filtering for tumor transcriptome and immune sequencing. As for the study in general: Revised staging placed eight or nine patients in R-ISS I, approximately 16 in II, over 5 in III.

The library was built from about 0.4 ug RNA with molecular barcoded adaptors for alpha/delta and beta/gamma chains. TCRdb recomputed calls from the reads with MiXCR, one row per CDR3 protein. This sample has around 31,000 distinct CDR3 sequences, with about a fifth found just once. This clonotype occurred many times. CDR1 and CDR2 (germline): KGHDR, SFDVKD. This CDR3 is 11 amino acids long. Trimming left V 1 base short and J 6 bases short, with 1 base between. The sequence derives from a donor at least 40 years old with multiple myeloma. Sequencing used a population of CD138-negative cells sorted from bone marrow. V is TRBV24-1 and J is TRBJ2-3, with D unclear. The CDR3 spells CATSDFDTQYF. In DNA, the CDR3 is TGTGCCACCAGTGATTTCGATACGCAGTATTTT.